The sequence of this T cell receptor (beta chain) was determined in a study of blood T cell repertoires in COVID-19. Study as a whole: Italy, Spain and the United States were the sources of the convalescent and acute COVID-19 samples. Sources were T cells, B-cell-depleted T cells, or PBMCs; the material itself was cDNA or gDNA.

The germline gives CDR1 SGHVS, CDR2 FQNEAQ. V dropped 2 bases and J dropped 8 bases, with 9 bases sitting between them. The CDR3 contains 13 residues. Researchers sorted participants into cohorts using their self-reported clinical history. Measured with immunoSEQ multiplex PCR; TCRdb has only the in-frame clones, and not every one. Of 200,000 to 250,000 clones listed, nearly 90% are singletons. The sample was PBMCs or T cells enriched from blood (not recorded which). The chain has TRBV7-8 and TRBJ1-4; D is unclear. The origin of this receptor is a young man who had recovered from COVID-19. The CDR3 DNA is TGTGCCAGCAGCTTAAAACTTCGGGAAAAACTGTTTTTT. Protein: CASSLKLREKLFF.